This TCR beta chain originates from a study of regulatory T cells in long-lasting Graves disease. According to the study, TCR beta libraries were built with iRepertoire HTBI primers and CDR3-region Arm-PCR. TCRdb processed the multiplex PCR reads anew with MiXCR; each CDR3 protein has one entry. The data hold roughly 500,000 distinct CDR3 sequences, with approximately 15% observed a single time. Time point here: newly diagnosed GD, antithyroid drugs for less than 3 months. After RNA was extracted from PBMCs, the TCR library was made from it. The CDR3 has 13 amino acids. The germline V gene has CDR1 SQVTM and CDR2 ANQGSEA. Deletions cut 2 bases from V and 4 bases from J, with 11 bases between. The same data also contributed to another study, on T cells in Graves' hyperthyroidism and ophthalmopathy. This second study says: Stable disease denoted Graves' hyperthyroidism without ophthalmopathy progression within 18 months. Reasons for excluding patients were uncontrolled infection, other autoimmune disease, pregnancy or lactation.

Sequences were derived from peripheral blood mononuclear cells (PBMCs), sampled at new diagnosis, from a patient treated with antithyroid drugs. The receptor comes from a man in his thirties or forties with Graves disease. The V and J genes are TRBV29-1 and TRBJ1-1, with a possible D match to TRBD1 (6 bases). CDR3 amino acids: CSVERGLATEAFF. CDR3 bases: TGCAGCGTTGAAAGGGGGTTGGCCACTGAAGCTTTCTTT.